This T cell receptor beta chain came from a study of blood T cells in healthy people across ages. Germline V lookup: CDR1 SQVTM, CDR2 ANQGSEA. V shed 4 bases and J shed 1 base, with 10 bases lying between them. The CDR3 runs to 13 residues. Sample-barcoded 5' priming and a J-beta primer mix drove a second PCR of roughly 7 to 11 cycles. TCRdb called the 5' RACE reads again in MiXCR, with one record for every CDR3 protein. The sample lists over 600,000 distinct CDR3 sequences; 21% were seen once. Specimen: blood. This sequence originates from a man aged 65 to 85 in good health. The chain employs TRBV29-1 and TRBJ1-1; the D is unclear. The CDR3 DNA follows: TGCAGCGTTGCCCAGGACGGGAACACTGAAGCTTTCTTT. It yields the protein CSVAQDGNTEAFF.